The TCR beta chain under discussion was sequenced for a study of blood T cell repertoires in COVID-19. This clone was recorded only once. Germline-derived CDR1 and CDR2 are KGHSH and LQKENI. The CDR3 has 16 amino acids. Trimming pared 2 bases from V and 8 bases from J, leaving 18 bases between. The study assigned cohorts using participant-reported clinical history. Profiling relied on immunoSEQ multiplex PCR, and the TCRdb table lists in-frame clones only, not all of them. The sample has around 140,000 clones; roughly 85% are singletons. Sequences were obtained from PBMCs or T cells enriched from blood (not recorded which). The chain has TRBV18 and TRBJ1-4; D is possibly TRBD1 (5 bases). The receptor was isolated from a middle-aged man who had recovered from COVID-19. The CDR3 DNA reads as TGTGCCAGCTCACCAAGTCTGGGTCAGGGAGGCGAAAAACTGTTTTTT. This translates into CASSPSLGQGGEKLFF.